This T cell receptor beta chain is from a study of cytomegalovirus exposure and HLA in healthy donors. Use of 60 Vbeta and 13 Jbeta primers characterized the PCR. Some clones are missing from TCRdb's copy, which holds only in-frame ones; the method was immunoSEQ multiplex PCR. The sample has some 110,000 clones, around 75% seen once. V was shortened by 4 bases and J by 7 bases, with 7 bases between the two germline ends. The CDR3 has 11 amino acids. The germline gives CDR1 SNHLY, CDR2 FYNNEI. The rearrangement joins TRBV2 to TRBJ1-2; no clear D. Sequencing used PBMCs. This TCR was sampled from a woman younger than 45 in good health and CMV-seronegative. CDR3 nucleotides: TGTGCCAGCAGTGTTGGACTTGGCTACACCTTC. The encoded protein is CASSVGLGYTF.